The 11 T cell receptor beta chains below come from one sample, sequenced in a study of beta chain features in type 1 diabetes. The study, taken as a whole, reports: Researchers report that Type 1 diabetes patients had moderately but significantly shorter TCRB CDR3s across all four CD4+ subsets.

Sequencing targeted expressed TCRB transcripts, as all isolated RNA had been reverse transcribed. Here immunoSEQ multiplex PCR was the method, and the copy in TCRdb shows in-frame clones only, minus some. The sample contains about 650,000 clones, 9.5% to 15% of which appear only once. No antigen is known for these receptors. The sequenced sample consisted of naive CD4+ T cells from blood. These receptors all stem from a man aged 25-40 years with type 1 diabetes.

The chain links TRBV7-6 to TRBJ1-6; possible D gene TRBD1, 5 bases. Per germline, CDR1 SGHVS and CDR2 FNYEAQ. V lost 6 bases to trimming and J lost 4 bases, with 7 bases between them. CDR3 size: 13 residues. As DNA, the CDR3 is TGTGCCAGCAGTTCAGGGTATAATTCACCCCTCCACTTT. Translated, it gives CASSSGYNSPLHF.

In its sample, this clone was seen a few times. This chain uses TRBV9 with TRBJ1-2, with 10 bases matching TRBD1. Germline trimming cut 4 bases from V and 8 bases from J; bases unmatched to any gene: 17. CDR1 and CDR2 from the germline V gene are SGDLS and YYNGEE. The CDR3 is made up of 17 amino acids. The CDR3 DNA is TGTGCCAGCAGCCCGACGGCGACCGGGACAGGGGATCGGGGCTACACCTTC. Its protein product is CASSPTATGTGDRGYTF. Combining the CDR3 with reference TRBV9 and TRBJ1-2 gives the whole variable domain DSGVTQTPKHLITATGQRVTLRCSPRSGDLSVYWYQQSLDQGLQFLIQYYNGEERAKGNILERFSAQQFPDLHSELNLSSLELGDSALYFCASSPTATGTGDRGYTFGSGTRLTVV.

The chain uses TRBV29-1 and TRBJ2-6; no definite D call. V was pared by 1 base and J by 1 base, with 5 bases between. This CDR3 is built from 14 residues. From germline, CDR1 is SQVTM and CDR2 ANQGSEA. As DNA, the CDR3 is TGCAGCGTTGAAGGCATTTCTGGGGCCAACGTCCTGACTTTC. Amino acids: CSVEGISGANVLTF. Using reference TRBV29-1 and TRBJ2-6 for the parts outside the CDR3, the full variable domain is SAVISQKPSRDICQRGTSLTIQCQVDSQVTMMFWYRQQPGQSLTLIATANQGSEATYESGFVIDKFPISRPNLTFSTLTVSNMSPEDSSIYLCSVEGISGANVLTFGAGSRLTVL.

The V call is TRBV7-2, the J call TRBJ2-7; 8 nucleotides match TRBD1. V shed 1 base and J 3 bases; nucleotides not matched to a gene: 5. Germline-derived CDR1 and CDR2 are SGHTA and FQGNSA. This CDR3 has 15 residues. The CDR3 sequence: CASSLDRTGIYEQYF. CDR3 nucleotides: TGTGCCAGCAGCTTAGATAGGACAGGGATCTACGAGCAGTACTTC.

V and J are TRBV7-2 and TRBJ1-2, with D perhaps matching TRBD1 (6 bases). Germline CDR1 is SGHTA and CDR2 is FQGNSA. Between the trimmed V and J ends, which lost 3 bases and 7 bases, there was a span of 12 bases. This CDR3 has 13 amino acids. CDR3 coding DNA: TGTGCCAGCAGCTTTAGGGGGGCGGCTGGCTACACCTTC. It translates to CASSFRGAAGYTF.

The chain links TRBV28 to TRBJ2-7, with 7 bases identical to TRBD1. The germline V gene has CDR1 MDHEN and CDR2 SYDVKM. This CDR3 region has 16 residues. V trimming: 6 bases; J trimming: 1 base; junction bases outside the gene matches: 12. This CDR3 is CASSSPGQRISYEQYF. CDR3 coding DNA: TGTGCCAGCAGCTCACCGGGACAGAGAATTTCCTACGAGCAGTACTTC.

This chain joins TRBV7-2 and TRBJ2-7; TRBD1 matches 7 bases. This CDR3 comprises 13 residues. Germline V lookup: CDR1 SGHTA, CDR2 FQGNSA. J lost 4 bases, V lost 4 bases, and 4 bases had no gene match. CDR3 nucleotide sequence: TGTGCCAGCAGCTCCGGGACAGAGTACGAGCAGTACTTC. Its translation is CASSSGTEYEQYF.

There are a few counts of this clone. The V and J genes are TRBV14 and TRBJ2-1; 11 positions match TRBD1. V shed 5 bases, J shed 10 bases, and the junction held 10 bases outside the gene matches. In germline, CDR1 is SGHDN, CDR2 FVKESK. CDR3 size: 15 residues. Written as DNA, the CDR3 is TGTGCCAGCAGCTCTCGGGACAGGGGGTGGGTGGAGCAGTTCTTC. Translation gives CASSSRDRGWVEQFF.

This chain connects TRBV5-6 to TRBJ1-5, with unresolved D. Deletions cut 2 bases from V and 3 bases from J, with 12 bases between. There are 15 residues in the CDR3. Germline CDR1 SGHDT, CDR2 YYEEEE. The CDR3 protein is CASSFGQRNNQPQHF. CDR3 DNA sequence: TGTGCCAGCAGCTTTGGGCAGAGGAACAATCAGCCCCAGCATTTT.

Only a few counts were recorded for this clone. This chain connects TRBV5-8 to TRBJ2-6, with D perhaps matching TRBD1 or TRBD2 (5 bases each). The CDR3 spans 15 residues. Germline V gives CDR1 SGHTS, CDR2 YDEGEE. The germline V and J ends were trimmed by 0 bases and 2 bases, with 6 bases remaining between them. The CDR3 is CASSLGGAGANVLTF. The CDR3 DNA follows: TGTGCCAGCAGCTTGGGAGGGGCTGGGGCCAACGTCCTGACTTTC.

The chain is built from TRBV5-6 and TRBJ1-2; D gene uncertain. The CDR3 contains 13 residues. Trimming shortened V by 5 bases and J by 4 bases, and 12 bases separated the two germline ends. CDR1 is SGHDT, CDR2 YYEEEE, per germline. In DNA form, the CDR3 reads TGTGCCAGCAGACGGACGGAAATCTATGGCTACACCTTC. Encoded protein: CASRRTEIYGYTF.